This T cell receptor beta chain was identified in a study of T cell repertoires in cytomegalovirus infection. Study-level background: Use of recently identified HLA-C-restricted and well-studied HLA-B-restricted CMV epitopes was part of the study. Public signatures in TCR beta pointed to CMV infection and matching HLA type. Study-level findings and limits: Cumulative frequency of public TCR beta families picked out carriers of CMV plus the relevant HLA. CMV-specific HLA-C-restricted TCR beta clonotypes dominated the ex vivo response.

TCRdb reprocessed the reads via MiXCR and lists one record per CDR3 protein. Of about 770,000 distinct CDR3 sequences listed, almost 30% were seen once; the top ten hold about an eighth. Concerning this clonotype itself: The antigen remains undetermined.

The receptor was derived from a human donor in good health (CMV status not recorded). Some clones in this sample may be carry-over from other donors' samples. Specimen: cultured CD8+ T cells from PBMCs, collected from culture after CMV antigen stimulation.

The CDR3 DNA is TGCGCCAGCAGCCCTACAGGGATGGGCAATCAGCCCCAGCATTTT. It codes for CASSPTGMGNQPQHF. The chain is built from TRBV4-1 and TRBJ1-5; tentatively, D is TRBD1 (6 bases). V was pared by 4 bases and J by 2 bases, with 12 bases between. This CDR3 region has 15 residues. Germline values: CDR1 MGHRA, CDR2 YSYEKL.